Given below is one TCR beta chain in context. Its antigen is unknown. Base quality data are lacking; no much larger clone is found one base away. This sample stems from a study of technical replicates of blood from a few donors (dated by TCRdb to about 2017). Receptors were amplified or captured by the immunoSEQ multiplex PCR assay. TCRdb stores this immuneACCESS table with in-frame sequences only. Part of the clones is absent; in the studies checked, under half of the shortfall reflects unresolved V genes, and no reason is known for the rest. Recorded for this sample are about 62,000 clones; about 90% of them occurred a single time. The top ten constitute more than 4.5% of the sample. Trimming removed 4 bases from V and 15 bases from J; the gene matches leave 10 bases unexplained. CDR1 and CDR2 are drawn from the germline V gene: MDHEN, SYDVKM. Counted from cysteine to phenylalanine, this CDR3 has 13 amino acids. Only the CDR3 DNA is retained, 39 bases long and in frame from the first base.

The sequence derives from a human donor in good health. Some clones in this sample may be carry-over from other donors' samples. The sample consisted of PBMCs. The rearrangement joined TRBV28 to TRBJ2-4; 9 bases in the junction line up with TRBD1. The CDR3 sequence is CASSSSTPGQGYF. The DNA is TGTGCCAGCAGTTCCAGTACTCCGGGACAGGGGTACTTC.